This passage covers 11 T cell receptor beta chains from one sample sequenced in a study of blood T cell repertoires in COVID-19. Profiling relied on immunoSEQ multiplex PCR, and the TCRdb table lists in-frame clones only, not all of them. Counted here are fewer than 300,000 clones, about 80% occurring once; the ten biggest clones make up 3.3%. The sample comprised peripheral blood. These receptors were taken from a woman over 75 with acute or convalescent COVID-19.

The chain employs TRBV6-2 or TRBV6-3 and TRBJ2-7; D gene uncertain. The CDR3 runs 14 residues. The ends were cut back, 2 bases at V and 5 bases at J, with 13 bases in the middle. Germline V lookup: CDR1 MNHEY, CDR2 SVGEGT. CDR3 amino acids: CASSYGGVRNEQYF. CDR3 DNA: TGTGCCAGCAGTTACGGCGGAGTTAGGAACGAGCAGTACTTC.

The CDR3 here is CASSQTGASGNTIYF. CDR3 nucleotides: TGTGCCAGCAGCCAAACAGGGGCCTCTGGAAACACCATATATTTT. V gene TRBV3-1 (or the pseudogene TRBV3-2) combines with J gene TRBJ1-3, with 7 bases identical to TRBD1. This CDR3 has 15 residues. V was pared by 2 bases and J by 0 bases, with 1 base of the junction left unmatched. Per the germline V gene, CDR1 is LGHDT and CDR2 is YNNKEL (reference sequence).

V and J are TRBV7-8 and TRBJ2-7; a possible D gene is TRBD2 (5 bases). This CDR3 has 15 amino acids. Germline V lookup: CDR1 SGHVS, CDR2 FQNEAQ. With 8 bases removed from V and 6 bases from J, the gap between germline ends came to 23 bases. The CDR3 DNA sequence: TGTGCCAGCGCTGGGTGGGGAGCTGGATGGACCGAGCAGTACTTC. Protein product: CASAGWGAGWTEQYF.

The chain combines TRBV10-3 with TRBJ1-1, with 7 bases matching TRBD1. The ends lost 6 bases at V and 5 bases at J; junction bases unmatched: 6. The germline gives CDR1 ENHRY, CDR2 SYGVKD. The CDR3 is made up of 13 amino acids. CDR3 DNA: TGTGCCATCAGCAAGGGGGCTTGGACTGAAGCTTTCTTT. Its protein product is CAISKGAWTEAFF.

The rearrangement uses TRBV18 and TRBJ2-7, with a tentative D call TRBD2 (6 bases). Trimming took 0 bases from V and 4 from J, leaving 7 bases between them. The CDR3 is 13 residues long. Germline V gene data show CDR1 as KGHSH and CDR2 as LQKENI. CDR3 protein: CASSPPGGYEQYF. CDR3 DNA sequence: TGTGCCAGCTCACCACCGGGAGGTTACGAGCAGTACTTC.

This chain uses TRBV19 with TRBJ2-1, with D perhaps TRBD2 (5 bases). Looked up from germline, CDR1 is LNHDA and CDR2 is SQIVND (reference sequence). V was cut by 0 bases and J by 7 bases, with 19 bases left in between. This CDR3 has 17 amino acids. For the CDR3, the DNA is TGTGCCAGTAGTATAGACCGGGGAACGGCAGCCAAGAATGAGCAGTTCTTC. This gives the protein CASSIDRGTAAKNEQFF.

This sequence joins TRBV6-1 and TRBJ2-7, with D maybe TRBD1 (5 bases). There are 13 residues in the CDR3. Germline values: CDR1 MNHNS, CDR2 SASEGT. Trimming stripped 1 base from V and 2 bases from J, with 6 bases between. The CDR3 sequence is CASSEGRAYEQYF. The CDR3 DNA is TGTGCCAGCAGTGAAGGCAGGGCCTACGAGCAGTACTTC.

CDR3 residues: CASSSQGYSGNTIYF. The CDR3 nucleotides read TGCGCCAGCAGCTCGCAGGGTTACTCTGGAAACACCATATATTTT. This chain uses TRBV5-1 with TRBJ1-3; D might be TRBD1 (5 bases). The V gene's germline CDR1 is SGHRS and CDR2 YFSETQ. This CDR3 region has 15 residues. V was pared by 3 bases and J by 0 bases, with 10 bases between.

V usage is TRBV3-1 (or the pseudogene TRBV3-2) and J usage is TRBJ2-2; D is possibly TRBD2 (7 bases). Deletions cut 2 bases from V and 6 bases from J, with 16 bases between. Germline V gene sequence: CDR1 LGHDT, CDR2 YNNKEL (reference sequence). The CDR3 has 16 residues. This CDR3 is CASSQLGAGVAGELFF. The CDR3 nucleotides read TGTGCCAGCAGCCAACTGGGGGCGGGAGTCGCCGGGGAGCTGTTTTTT.

The chain is built from TRBV5-6 and TRBJ2-3; D is undetermined. Trimming took 0 bases from V and 3 from J, leaving 11 bases between them. The CDR3 is 15 residues long. Germline V lookup: CDR1 SGHDT, CDR2 YYEEEE. CDR3 DNA: TGTGCCAGCAGCTTGGTCGACGCGAGGACAGATACGCAGTATTTT. This sequence encodes CASSLVDARTDTQYF.

This chain links TRBV5-1 with TRBJ1-2, with 7 bases fitting TRBD1. Germline V gene sequence: CDR1 SGHRS, CDR2 YFSETQ. The CDR3 is made up of 14 amino acids. The V gene end was trimmed by 3 bases and the J gene end by 6 bases; junction bases not matched to a gene: 8. Written as DNA, the CDR3 is TGCGCCAGCAGCTCACCCGGGACAGTGGATGGCTACACCTTC. It is translated as CASSSPGTVDGYTF.